This entry concerns a single T cell receptor beta chain. This clone's antigen is unknown. Base qualities are not provided; no much larger clone lies one nucleotide away. This record comes from a study of shared clonotypes between healthy human individuals (dated by TCRdb to 2018 to 2020). Turning to the overall study: The cohort comprised a couple of women and three men aged 18 to 49 years. For each donor, three plates each were used for CD4 naive and CD4 memory, two plates were used for CD8 naive, and one plate was used for CD8 memory. Blood TCR repertoires of several healthy adults were deeply sequenced to estimate repertoire size and the extent of clonotype sharing between individuals. To increase sequencing depth and limit assay-specific biases, different laboratories used diverse techniques to prepare libraries and sequence TCR repertoires. Between about 0.85 and 10 billion PBMCs per donor were obtained by leukapheresis. General study outcomes and caveats: The small number of donors limited the genetic and exposure-history diversity represented. Clonotypes shared by all four sorted-subset donors showed higher generation probabilities than non-shared clonotypes. Naive subsets generally had larger estimated clonotype richness than memory subsets. Sharing across several donors was observed for around 5% of naive CD4, under 4% of naive CD8, 2% to 2.5% of memory CD4, and 0.4% of memory CD8 clonotypes. Rarefaction of sorted-subset datasets indicated incomplete sequencing despite the large sequencing depth. Sampling was limited to blood, and TCR repertoires in tissue likely differ from TCR repertoires in blood. Pairwise subsampling indicated that sequencing depth was expected to affect the degree of clonotype sharing among donors.

Using the deep immunoSEQ assay, TCR CDR3 regions were amplified from genomic DNA by multiplex PCR. For each cell subset, the extracted genomic DNA was distributed evenly across all wells of several immunoSEQ 96-well plates, and each plate served as one replicate. For sorted subsets, each replicate PCR was loaded with roughly 190 ng genomic DNA, equivalent to about 30,000 T cell genomes. Purified libraries were quantified with a Qubit 3.0 fluorometer, sized on a Bioanalyzer 2100, and re-quantified with the KAPA Library Quantification kit. Every immunoSEQ 96-well plate was sequenced on a separate single-read 150-cycle Illumina NextSeq 550 flow cell. The authors' analysis ran thus. Because the immunoSEQ output included only junctional sequences and no quality scores, the filtering could not be the same as the filtering used for full-length reads. Sequences were annotated with PyIR, a Python wrapper for IgBLAST v1.9, and V/J genes and CDR3 were assigned using IMGT germline references. Reads were removed for weak V/J assignments (E-value above 1e-6), missing CDR3, stop codons, out-of-frame junctions, or ambiguous translated residues. V3J clonotypes were defined as sequences sharing an identical inferred V gene, J gene, and CDR3 amino acid sequence. The percentage overlap between two repertoires was calculated by dividing the number of shared unique clonotypes by the size of the smaller repertoire. Repertoire richness was assessed with RTK rarefaction, the Chao1 estimator, and Recon v2.1 estimates of unobserved clonotypes. Generation probabilities for all TCRbeta clonotypes obtained by the gDNA method from four donors were computed using OLGA. TCRdb holds this immuneACCESS table with in-frame rearrangements only. Some clones are missing; in checked studies, unresolved V genes explain under half, and the rest has no known cause. Clone size and the V and J calls come from that table; the DNA yielded D and trimming. The sample records about 590,000 clones, roughly 95% of which are singletons. The ten largest clones capture 0.095% to 0.12% of the sample.

CD8 naive samples consisted of CD45RO-negative cells that were positively selected for CCR7, yielding a CD45RA+CCR7+ population without TemRA cells. The donors were healthy, HIV-negative adults with no recently reported acute infections or vaccinations. Only Caucasian adults living in Nashville, Tennessee, USA were represented among the donors. After blood collection by leukapheresis, PBMCs were isolated using Ficoll-Histopaque density gradient centrifugation and then cryopreserved in the vapor phase of liquid nitrogen. Purity and quantity of every magnetically sorted T cell population were checked by analytical flow cytometry. Each sorted fraction had its genomic DNA isolated and then quantified by UV absorbance on a Nanodrop 2000c. V loses 4 bases, J loses 6 bases, and the germline ends lie 8 bases apart. Looking up the germline V gene (reference sequence) yields CDR1 SGHKS and CDR2 YYEKEE. The CDR3 has 11 amino acids, counting the end cysteine and phenylalanine. Only the CDR3 DNA stays, 33 bases, in frame from base 1.

This sequence uses TRBV5-5 and TRBJ2-7, with an unclear D gene assignment. Sequenced material: naive CD8+ T cells sorted from blood. This specimen's cell subset or site label, per the study, means: CD45RA+CCR7+. This sequence originates from a woman between 25 and 40 years old in good health. In nucleotides, the sequence is TGTGCCAGCAGCCCCTCGGTCGAGCAGTACTTC. Its amino acids are CASSPSVEQYF.